This TCR beta chain was identified during a study of T cell responses to AZD1222 COVID-19 vaccine. Points from the study as a whole: Spike-wide coverage was observed for vaccine-associated CD4 TCRs, with dominant responses at 160-218 and 743-854. Seropositive at baseline were only five or six AZD1222 recipients. A mostly white British donor set with more females was recruited, and clonal diversity was possibly underestimated.

Sequencing was performed with immunoSEQ multiplex PCR; in TCRdb, only in-frame clones are kept and a portion is missing. The sample shows 120,000 or so clones, roughly 91% of them seen only once. With regard to this clone: The antigen remains undetermined.

V lost 3 bases and J lost 0, with 3 bases in between. Germline CDR1 reads SNHLY; CDR2 reads FYNNEI. CDR3 length: 12 amino acids. The V call is TRBV2, the J call TRBJ2-7; D is uncertain. The sequences come from peripheral blood, collected 28 days after the second AZD1222 dose. The TCR originated in an adult who received the AZD1222 COVID-19 vaccine. The CDR3 loop reads CASSETSYEQYF. In DNA, the CDR3 is TGTGCCAGCAGTGAGACCTCCTACGAGCAGTACTTC.